This T cell receptor beta chain was sequenced during a study of blood T cells in healthy people across ages. Study-level findings and limits: Among T cells, TCR beta diversity per million cells dropped roughly linearly as age rose. Percentage of naive T cells showed a strong correlation with TCR beta diversity.

The V and J ends lost 0 bases and 5 bases, in that order; junction bases with no gene match: 6. CDR1 is DFQATT, CDR2 SNEGSKA, per germline (reference sequence). CDR3 size: 16 residues. The table lists this clonotype with many counts. Antigen: not known. Primers used in a second PCR of roughly 7 to 12 cycles were a sample-barcoded 5' primer and a J-beta primer mix. A template-switch adaptor that had 12 random nucleotides put a tag on each cDNA molecule. One entry per CDR3 protein, called by TCRdb with MiXCR from the 5' RACE reads. The table has hundreds of thousands of distinct CDR3 sequences, around 30% seen once. The donors, healthy Caucasians from Russia, were aged 6 to 90.

The sample comprised blood. The source of this sequence is a woman of 80 years or more in good health. The V gene is TRBV20-1, the J gene TRBJ2-1, with 11 bases matching TRBD1. Here the CDR3 DNA reads TGCAGTGCTAGAGATAGGGACAGGGGGTGGCACAATGAGCAGTTCTTC. Protein: CSARDRDRGWHNEQFF.